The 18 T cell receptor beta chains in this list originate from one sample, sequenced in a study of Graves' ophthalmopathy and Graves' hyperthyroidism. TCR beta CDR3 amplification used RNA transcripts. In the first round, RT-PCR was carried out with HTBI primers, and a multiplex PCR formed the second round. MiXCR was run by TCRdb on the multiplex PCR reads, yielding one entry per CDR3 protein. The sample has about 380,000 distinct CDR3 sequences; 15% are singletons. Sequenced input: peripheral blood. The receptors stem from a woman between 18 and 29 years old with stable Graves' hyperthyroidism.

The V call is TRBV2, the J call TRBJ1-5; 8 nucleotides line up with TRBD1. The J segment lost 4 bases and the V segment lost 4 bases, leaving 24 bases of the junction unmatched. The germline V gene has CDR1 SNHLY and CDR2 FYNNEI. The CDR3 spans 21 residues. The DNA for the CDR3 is TGTGCCAGCAGTGTGATTTTCGGGACGTGGGCGGGACAGGAAAAGAATCAGCCCCAGCATTTT. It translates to CASSVIFGTWAGQEKNQPQHF.

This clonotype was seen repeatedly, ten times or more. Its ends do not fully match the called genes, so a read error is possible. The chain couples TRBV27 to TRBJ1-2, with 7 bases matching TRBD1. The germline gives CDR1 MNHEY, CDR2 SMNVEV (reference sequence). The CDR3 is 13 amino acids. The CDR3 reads CASSLGQAYGYTF. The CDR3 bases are TGCGCCAGCAGCCTAGGACAGGCCTATGGCTACACCTTC.

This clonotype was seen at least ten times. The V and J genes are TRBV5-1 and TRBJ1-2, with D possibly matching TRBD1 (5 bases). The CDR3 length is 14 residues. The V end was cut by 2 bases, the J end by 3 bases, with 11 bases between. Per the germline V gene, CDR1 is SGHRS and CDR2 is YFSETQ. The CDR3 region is CASSLGVVDYGYTF. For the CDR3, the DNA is TGCGCCAGCAGCTTAGGGGTTGTTGACTATGGCTACACCTTC.

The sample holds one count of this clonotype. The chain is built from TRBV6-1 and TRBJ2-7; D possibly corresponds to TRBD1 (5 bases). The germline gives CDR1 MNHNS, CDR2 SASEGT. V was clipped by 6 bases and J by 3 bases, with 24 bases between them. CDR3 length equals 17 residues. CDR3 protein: CASSRDPRVTGHYEQYF. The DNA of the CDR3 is TGTGCCAGCAGCCGAGACCCCAGGGTCACCGGACACTACGAGCAGTACTTC.

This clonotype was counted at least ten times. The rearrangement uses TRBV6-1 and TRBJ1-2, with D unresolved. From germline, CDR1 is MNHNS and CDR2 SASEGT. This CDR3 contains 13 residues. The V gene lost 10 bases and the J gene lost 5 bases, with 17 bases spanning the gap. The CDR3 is CANPTPGFYGYTF. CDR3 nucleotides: TGTGCCAATCCGACCCCGGGCTTTTATGGCTACACCTTC.

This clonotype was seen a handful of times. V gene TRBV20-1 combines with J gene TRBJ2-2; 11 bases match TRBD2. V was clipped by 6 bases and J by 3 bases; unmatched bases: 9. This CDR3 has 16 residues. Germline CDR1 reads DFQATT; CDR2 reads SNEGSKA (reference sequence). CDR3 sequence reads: CSARLAGKSHTGELFF. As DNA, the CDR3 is TGCAGTGCACGACTAGCGGGGAAGTCTCACACCGGGGAGCTGTTTTTT.

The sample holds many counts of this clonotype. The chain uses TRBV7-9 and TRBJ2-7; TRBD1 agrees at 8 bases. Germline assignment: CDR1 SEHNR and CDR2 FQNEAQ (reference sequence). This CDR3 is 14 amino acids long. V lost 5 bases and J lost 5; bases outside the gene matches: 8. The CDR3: CASSPRTGTDEQYF. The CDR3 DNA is TGTGCCAGCAGCCCACGGACAGGGACCGACGAGCAGTACTTC.

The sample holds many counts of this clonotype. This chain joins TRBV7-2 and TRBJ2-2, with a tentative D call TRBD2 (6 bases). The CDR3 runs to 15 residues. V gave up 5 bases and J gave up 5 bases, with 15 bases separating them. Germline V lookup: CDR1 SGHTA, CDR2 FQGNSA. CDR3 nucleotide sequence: TGTGCCAGCAGCATCGAACTAGCTGGGACCGGGGAGCTGTTTTTT. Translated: CASSIELAGTGELFF.

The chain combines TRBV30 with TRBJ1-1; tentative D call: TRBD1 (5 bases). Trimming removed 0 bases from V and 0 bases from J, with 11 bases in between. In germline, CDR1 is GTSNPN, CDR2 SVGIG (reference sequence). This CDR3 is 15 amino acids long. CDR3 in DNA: TGTGCCTGGAGTGTAACTGGGACGGTGAACACTGAAGCTTTCTTT. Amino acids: CAWSVTGTVNTEAFF.

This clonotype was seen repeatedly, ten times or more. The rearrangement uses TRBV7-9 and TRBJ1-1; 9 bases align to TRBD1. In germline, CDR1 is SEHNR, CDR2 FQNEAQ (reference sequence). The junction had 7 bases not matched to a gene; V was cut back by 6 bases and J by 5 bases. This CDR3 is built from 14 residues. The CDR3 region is CASREQGTGTEAFF. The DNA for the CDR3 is TGTGCCAGCAGGGAACAGGGGACAGGGACTGAAGCTTTCTTT.

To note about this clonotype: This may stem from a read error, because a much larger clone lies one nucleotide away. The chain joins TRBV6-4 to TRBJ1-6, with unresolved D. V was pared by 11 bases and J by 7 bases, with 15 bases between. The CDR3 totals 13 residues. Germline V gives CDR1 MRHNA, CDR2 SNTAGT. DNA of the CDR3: TGTGCCGGCAATCGACTAGACAATTCACCCCTCCACTTT. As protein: CAGNRLDNSPLHF.

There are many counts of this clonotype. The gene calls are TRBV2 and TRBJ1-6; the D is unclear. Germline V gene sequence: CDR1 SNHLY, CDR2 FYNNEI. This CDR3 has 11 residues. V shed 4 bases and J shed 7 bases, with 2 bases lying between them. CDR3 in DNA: TGTGCCAGCAGTGTGAATTCACCCCTCCACTTT. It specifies CASSVNSPLHF. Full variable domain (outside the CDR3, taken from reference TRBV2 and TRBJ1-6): EPEVTQTPSHQVTQMGQEVILRCVPISNHLYFYWYRQILGQKVEFLVSFYNNEISEKSEIFDDQFSVERPDGSNFTLKIRSTKLEDSAMYFCASSVNSPLHFGNGTRLTVT.

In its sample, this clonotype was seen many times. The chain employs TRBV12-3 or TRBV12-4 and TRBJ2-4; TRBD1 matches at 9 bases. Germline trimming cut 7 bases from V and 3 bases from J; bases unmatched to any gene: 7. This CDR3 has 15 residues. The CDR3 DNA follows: TGTGCCAGCACCTGGAGGACAGGGGACAAAAACATTCAGTACTTC. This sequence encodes CASTWRTGDKNIQYF.

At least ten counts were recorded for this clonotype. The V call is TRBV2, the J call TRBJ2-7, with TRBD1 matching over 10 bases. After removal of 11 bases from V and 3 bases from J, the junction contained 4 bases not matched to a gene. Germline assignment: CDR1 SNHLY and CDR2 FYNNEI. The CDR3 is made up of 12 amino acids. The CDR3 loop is CALRTGGYEQYF. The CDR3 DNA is TGTGCCCTACGGACAGGGGGCTACGAGCAGTACTTC.

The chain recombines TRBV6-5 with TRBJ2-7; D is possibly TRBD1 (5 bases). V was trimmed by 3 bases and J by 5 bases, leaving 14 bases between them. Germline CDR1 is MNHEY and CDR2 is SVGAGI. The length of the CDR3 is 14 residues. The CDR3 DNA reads TGTGCCAGCAGTTATCGTGAACTCAGGGACGAGCAGTACTTC. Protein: CASSYRELRDEQYF.

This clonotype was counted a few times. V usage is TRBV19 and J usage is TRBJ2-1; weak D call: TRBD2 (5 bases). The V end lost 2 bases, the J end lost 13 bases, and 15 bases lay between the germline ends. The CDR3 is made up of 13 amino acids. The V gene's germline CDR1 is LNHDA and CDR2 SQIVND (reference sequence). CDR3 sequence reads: CASSISGNNPQFF. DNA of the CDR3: TGTGCCAGTAGTATATCCGGGAACAATCCCCAGTTCTTC.

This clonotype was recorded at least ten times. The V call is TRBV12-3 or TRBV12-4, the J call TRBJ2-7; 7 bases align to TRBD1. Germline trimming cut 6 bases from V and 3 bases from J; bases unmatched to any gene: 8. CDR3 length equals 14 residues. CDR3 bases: TGTGCCAGCAGCTCGACAGGGTTTCGCTACGAGCAGTACTTC. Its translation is CASSSTGFRYEQYF.

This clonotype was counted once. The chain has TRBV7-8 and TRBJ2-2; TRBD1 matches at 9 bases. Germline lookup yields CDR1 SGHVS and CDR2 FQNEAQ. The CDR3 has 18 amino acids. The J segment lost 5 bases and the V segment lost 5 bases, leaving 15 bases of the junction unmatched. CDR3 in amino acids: CASSVVSGTGSLTGELFF. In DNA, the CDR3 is TGTGCCAGCAGCGTCGTTTCCGGGACAGGGTCGTTAACCGGGGAGCTGTTTTTT.